This TCR beta chain was recorded in a study of beta chain features in type 1 diabetes. CDR3 size: 14 residues. Germline assignment: CDR1 ENHRY and CDR2 SYGVKD. Every bit of the isolated RNA underwent reverse transcription, so sequencing read expressed TCRB transcripts. Libraries were prepared by immunoSEQ multiplex PCR; TCRdb keeps only in-frame clonotypes and omits some of them. Of about 120,000 clones detected, about 15% appear once; the ten largest clones hold 2% to 3%. Study-wide results and limits: Lower insertion and higher deletion counts appeared at VDJ junctions in type 1 diabetes patients. Cells with high TCR expression could be over-represented by cDNA sequencing. TCRB CDR3s were moderately but significantly shorter in Type 1 diabetes patients in all four CD4+ subsets.

This clone has a handful of counts. Its antigen is not identified. The junction and the germline gene differ at one end; a read error may be behind it. The receptor was isolated from a man aged 25 to 40 with type 1 diabetes. The V and J genes are TRBV10-3 and TRBJ1-1; D is possibly TRBD1 (6 bases). The specimen was central memory CD4+ T cells from blood. CDR3 DNA sequence: TGTGCCAGCAGTTCCAATCGACAGTTGACAGGAGCTTTCTTT. Its translation: CASSSNRQLTGAFF.